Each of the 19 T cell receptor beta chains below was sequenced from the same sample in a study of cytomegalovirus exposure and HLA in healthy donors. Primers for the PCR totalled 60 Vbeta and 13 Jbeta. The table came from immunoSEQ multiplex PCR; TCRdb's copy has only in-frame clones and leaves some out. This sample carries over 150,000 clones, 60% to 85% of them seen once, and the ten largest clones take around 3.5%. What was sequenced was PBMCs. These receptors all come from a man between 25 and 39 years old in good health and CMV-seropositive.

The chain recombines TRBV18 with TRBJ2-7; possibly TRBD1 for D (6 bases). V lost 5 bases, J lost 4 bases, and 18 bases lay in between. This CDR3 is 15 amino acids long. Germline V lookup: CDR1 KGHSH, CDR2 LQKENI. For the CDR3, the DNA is TGTGCCAGCTCATCCGAACAGGGAGTGGTGTACGAGCAGTACTTC. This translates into CASSSEQGVVYEQYF.

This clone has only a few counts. CDR3: CASSQGAGTQYF. CDR3 DNA: TGCGCCAGCAGCCAAGGGGCAGGGACCCAGTACTTC. The genes are TRBV4-1 and TRBJ2-5; D unclear. In germline, CDR1 is MGHRA, CDR2 YSYEKL. The germline V and J ends were trimmed by 1 base and 7 bases, with 7 bases remaining between them. The CDR3 consists of 12 residues.

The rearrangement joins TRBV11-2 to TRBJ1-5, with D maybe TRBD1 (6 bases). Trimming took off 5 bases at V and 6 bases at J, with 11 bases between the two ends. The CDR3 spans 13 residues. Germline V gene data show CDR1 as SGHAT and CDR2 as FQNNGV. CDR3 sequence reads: CASSAGGLQPQHF. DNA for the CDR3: TGTGCCAGCAGCGCGGGGGGGCTTCAGCCCCAGCATTTT.

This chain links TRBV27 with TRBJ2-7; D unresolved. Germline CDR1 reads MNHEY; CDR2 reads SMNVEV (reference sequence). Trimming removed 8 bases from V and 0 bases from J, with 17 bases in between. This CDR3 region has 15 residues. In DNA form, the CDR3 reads TGTGCCAGCGCTACCGGGTCATACCTCTCCTACGAGCAGTACTTC. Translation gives CASATGSYLSYEQYF.

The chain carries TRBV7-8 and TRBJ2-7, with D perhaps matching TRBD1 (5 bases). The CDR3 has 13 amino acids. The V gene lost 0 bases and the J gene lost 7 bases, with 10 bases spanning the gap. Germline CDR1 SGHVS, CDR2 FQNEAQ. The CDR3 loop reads CASSLAGAQEQYF. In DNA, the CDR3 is TGTGCCAGCAGCTTAGCAGGGGCGCAGGAGCAGTACTTC. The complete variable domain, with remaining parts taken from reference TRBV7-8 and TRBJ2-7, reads GAGVSQSPRYKVAKRGQDVALRCDPISGHVSLFWYQQALGQGPEFLTYFQNEAQLDKSGLPSDRFFAERPEGSVSTLKIQRTQQEDSAVYLCASSLAGAQEQYFGPGTRLTVT.

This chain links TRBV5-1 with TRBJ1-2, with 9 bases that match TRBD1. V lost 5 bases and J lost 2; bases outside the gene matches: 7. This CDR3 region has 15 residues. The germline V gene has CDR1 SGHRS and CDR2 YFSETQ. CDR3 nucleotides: TGCGCCAGCAGGGGGGGACAGGGTTCGAACTATGGCTACACCTTC. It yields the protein CASRGGQGSNYGYTF. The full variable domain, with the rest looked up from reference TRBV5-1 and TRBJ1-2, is KAGVTQTPRYLIKTRGQQVTLSCSPISGHRSVSWYQQTPGQGLQFLFEYFSETQRNKGNFPGRFSGRQFSNSRSEMNVSTLELGDSALYLCASRGGQGSNYGYTFGSGTRLTVV.

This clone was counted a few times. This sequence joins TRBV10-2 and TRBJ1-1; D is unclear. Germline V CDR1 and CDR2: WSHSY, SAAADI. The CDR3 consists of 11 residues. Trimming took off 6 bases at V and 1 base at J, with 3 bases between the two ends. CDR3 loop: CASSSNTEAFF. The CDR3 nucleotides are TGCGCCAGCAGCTCGAACACTGAAGCTTTCTTT.

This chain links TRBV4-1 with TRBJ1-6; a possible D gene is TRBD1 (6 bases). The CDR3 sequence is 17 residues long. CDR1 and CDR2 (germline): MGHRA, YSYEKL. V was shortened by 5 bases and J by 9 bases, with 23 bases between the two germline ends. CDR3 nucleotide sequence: TGCGCCAGCAGCAGCCAAGCCCCCCCCCAGGGGCGTTCACCCCTCCACTTT. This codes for CASSSQAPPQGRSPLHF.

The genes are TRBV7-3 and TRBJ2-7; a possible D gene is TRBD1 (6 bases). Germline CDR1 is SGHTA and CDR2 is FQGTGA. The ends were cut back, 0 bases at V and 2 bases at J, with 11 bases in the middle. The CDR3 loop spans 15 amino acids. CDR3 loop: CASSLTGRGTYEQYF. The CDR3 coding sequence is TGTGCCAGCAGCTTAACCGGCAGGGGAACCTACGAGCAGTACTTC.

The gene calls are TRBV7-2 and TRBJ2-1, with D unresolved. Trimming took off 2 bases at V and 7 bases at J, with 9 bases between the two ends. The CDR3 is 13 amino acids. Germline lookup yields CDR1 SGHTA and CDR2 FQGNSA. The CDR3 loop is CASSLLSLNEQFF. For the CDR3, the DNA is TGTGCCAGCAGCTTACTGAGTTTGAATGAGCAGTTCTTC.

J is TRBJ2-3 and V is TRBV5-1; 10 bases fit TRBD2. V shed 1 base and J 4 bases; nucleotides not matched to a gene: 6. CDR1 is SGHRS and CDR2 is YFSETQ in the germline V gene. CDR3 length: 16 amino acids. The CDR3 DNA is TGCGCCAGCAGCTTGAGAAGCGGGGGGGACGCAGATACGCAGTATTTT. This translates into CASSLRSGGDADTQYF.

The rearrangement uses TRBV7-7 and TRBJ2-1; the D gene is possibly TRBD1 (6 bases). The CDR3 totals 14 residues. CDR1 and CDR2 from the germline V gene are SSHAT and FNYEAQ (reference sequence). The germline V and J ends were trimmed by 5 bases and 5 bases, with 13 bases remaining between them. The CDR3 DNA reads TGTGCCAGCAGCGTCGGTGACAGGCACAATGAGCAGTTCTTC. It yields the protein CASSVGDRHNEQFF.

The CDR3, as DNA: TGTGCCATCAGTAGGGGGACTAGCGGGGGACAATACCAAGAGACCCAGTACTTC. Its protein product is CAISRGTSGGQYQETQYF. The genes are TRBV10-3 and TRBJ2-5; TRBD2 agrees at 14 bases. Germline-derived CDR1 and CDR2 are ENHRY and SYGVKD. This CDR3 is 18 amino acids long. V shed 5 bases and J 0 bases; nucleotides not matched to a gene: 8.

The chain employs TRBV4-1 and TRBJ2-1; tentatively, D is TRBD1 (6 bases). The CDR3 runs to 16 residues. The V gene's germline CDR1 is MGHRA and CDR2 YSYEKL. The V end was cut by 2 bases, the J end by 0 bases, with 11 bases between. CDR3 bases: TGCGCCAGCAGCCAACCAGGACAGCCCTCCTACAATGAGCAGTTCTTC. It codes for CASSQPGQPSYNEQFF.

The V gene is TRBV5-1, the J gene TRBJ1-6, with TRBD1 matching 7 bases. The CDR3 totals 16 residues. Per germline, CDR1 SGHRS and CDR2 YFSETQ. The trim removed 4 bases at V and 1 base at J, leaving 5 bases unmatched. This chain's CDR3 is CASSRTGPSYNSPLHF. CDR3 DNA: TGCGCCAGCAGCCGGACAGGCCCTTCCTATAATTCACCCCTCCACTTT. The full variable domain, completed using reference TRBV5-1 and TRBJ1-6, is KAGVTQTPRYLIKTRGQQVTLSCSPISGHRSVSWYQQTPGQGLQFLFEYFSETQRNKGNFPGRFSGRQFSNSRSEMNVSTLELGDSALYLCASSRTGPSYNSPLHFGNGTRLTVT.

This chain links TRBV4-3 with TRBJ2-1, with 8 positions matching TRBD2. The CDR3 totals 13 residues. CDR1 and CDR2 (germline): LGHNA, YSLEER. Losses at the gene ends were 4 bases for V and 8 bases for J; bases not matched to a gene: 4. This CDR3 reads CASSPGGLDEQFF. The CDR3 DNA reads TGCGCCAGCAGCCCGGGGGGGCTGGATGAGCAGTTCTTC.

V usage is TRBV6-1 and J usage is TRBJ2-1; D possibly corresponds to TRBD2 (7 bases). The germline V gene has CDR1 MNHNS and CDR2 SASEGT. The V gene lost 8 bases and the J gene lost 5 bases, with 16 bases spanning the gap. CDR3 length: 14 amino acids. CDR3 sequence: CASLLRGGDNEQFF. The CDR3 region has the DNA TGTGCCAGCCTCTTGAGGGGGGGGGACAATGAGCAGTTCTTC.

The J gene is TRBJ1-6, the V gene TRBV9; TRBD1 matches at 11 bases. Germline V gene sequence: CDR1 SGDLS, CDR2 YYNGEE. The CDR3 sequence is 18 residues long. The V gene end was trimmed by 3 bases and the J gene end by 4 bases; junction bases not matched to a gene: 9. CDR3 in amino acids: CASSAGQGVSLYNSPLHF. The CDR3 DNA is TGTGCCAGCAGCGCGGGACAGGGGGTATCCTTATATAATTCACCCCTCCACTTT.

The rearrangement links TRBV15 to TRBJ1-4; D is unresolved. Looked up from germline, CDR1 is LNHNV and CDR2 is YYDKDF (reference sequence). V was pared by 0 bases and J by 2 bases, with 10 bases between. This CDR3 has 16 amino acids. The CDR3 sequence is CATSRDSAGTNEKLFF. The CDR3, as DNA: TGTGCCACCAGCAGAGATAGCGCCGGCACTAATGAAAAACTGTTTTTT.